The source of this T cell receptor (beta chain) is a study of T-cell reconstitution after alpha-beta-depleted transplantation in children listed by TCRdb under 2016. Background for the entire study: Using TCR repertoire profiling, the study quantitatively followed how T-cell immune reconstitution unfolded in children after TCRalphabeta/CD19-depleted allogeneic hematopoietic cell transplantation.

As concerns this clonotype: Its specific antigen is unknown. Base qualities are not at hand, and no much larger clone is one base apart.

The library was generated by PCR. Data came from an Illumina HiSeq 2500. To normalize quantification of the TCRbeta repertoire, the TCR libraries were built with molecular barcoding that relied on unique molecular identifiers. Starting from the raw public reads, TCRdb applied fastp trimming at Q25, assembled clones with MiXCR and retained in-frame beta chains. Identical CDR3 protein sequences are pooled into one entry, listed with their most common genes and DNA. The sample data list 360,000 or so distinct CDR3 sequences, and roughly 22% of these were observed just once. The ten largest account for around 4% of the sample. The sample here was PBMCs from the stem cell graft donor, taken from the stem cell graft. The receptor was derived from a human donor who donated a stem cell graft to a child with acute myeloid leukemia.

CDR3 sequence: CSAWDSTRREQYF. Read as DNA, the sequence is TGCAGCGCTTGGGACAGTACCCGGAGGGAGCAGTACTTC. The chain couples TRBV29-1 to TRBJ2-7; 7 bases in the junction line up with TRBD1. Based on the germline V gene, the CDR1 and CDR2 sequences are SQVTM and ANQGSEA. For this chain, trimming is 7 bases at the V end and 7 bases at the J end, and the number of junction bases without a gene match is 13. Inclusive of the bounding cysteine and phenylalanine, the CDR3 is 13 residues long. The only DNA kept is the CDR3, 39 bases in frame from the first base.